These 11 T cell receptor beta chains share one sample of origin, sequenced in a study of post-analysis software for immune sequencing data. General observations from the study: Patients carried five TRBV segments more frequently than controls did, and TRBV5-6, TRBV5-1 and TRBV20-1 were among them.

Sequencing libraries made from TCR beta cDNA carried unique molecular identifiers. TCRdb fed the PCR reads into MiXCR, producing one record per CDR3 protein. Of about 430,000 distinct CDR3 sequences listed, 30% to 40% are singletons. What these receptors recognize is not known. Sequencing input: blood. These receptors were taken from a girl aged 2-10 years with multiple sclerosis.

In this sample, this clonotype turned up a few times. V gene TRBV19 combines with J gene TRBJ2-1; tentatively, D is TRBD2 (6 bases). Germline V lookup: CDR1 LNHDA, CDR2 SQIVND (reference sequence). V shed 6 bases and J shed 9 bases, with 18 bases lying between them. This CDR3 has 14 amino acids. Written as DNA, the CDR3 is TGTGCCAGTAGCTCTTGGCGGGGAATGGGTGAGCAGTTCTTC. Translated, it gives CASSSWRGMGEQFF. Using reference TRBV19 and TRBJ2-1 for the parts outside the CDR3, the full variable domain is DGGITQSPKYLFRKEGQNVTLSCEQNLNHDAMYWYRQDPGQGLRLIYYSQIVNDFQKGDIAEGYSVSREKKESFPLTVTSAQKNPTAFYLCASSSWRGMGEQFFGPGTRLTVL.

A few counts support this clonotype. V usage is TRBV20-1 and J usage is TRBJ2-1; the D gene is possibly TRBD1 (6 bases). There are 13 residues in the CDR3. Germline assignment: CDR1 DFQATT and CDR2 SNEGSKA (reference sequence). V lost 6 bases to trimming and J lost 2 bases, with 11 bases between them. CDR3 residues: CSARQVTYNEQFF. As DNA, the CDR3 is TGCAGTGCAAGACAGGTCACCTACAATGAGCAGTTCTTC.

The rearrangement links TRBV28 to TRBJ1-1; TRBD1 agrees at 11 bases. Germline lookup yields CDR1 MDHEN and CDR2 SYDVKM. Trimming removed 4 bases from V and 8 bases from J; junction bases left unmatched: 15. The CDR3 has 17 amino acids. The CDR3 region is CASSSGQGAFQDAEAFF. In DNA, the CDR3 is TGTGCCAGCAGTTCAGGACAGGGGGCATTTCAGGACGCCGAAGCTTTCTTT.

As concerns this clonotype: A much larger clone sits a single nucleotide away, making a read error possible. The genes are TRBV11-2 and TRBJ2-1; D may match TRBD1 or TRBD2 (5 bases each). Germline-derived CDR1 and CDR2 are SGHAT and FQNNGV. This CDR3 is 12 amino acids long. V lost 3 bases, J lost 8 bases, and 8 bases lay in between. DNA for the CDR3: TGTGCCAGCAGCTTTAGGGGAGATGAGCAGTTCTTC. Residues: CASSFRGDEQFF. Together with reference TRBV11-2 and TRBJ2-1, the CDR3 gives the full variable domain: EAGVAQSPRYKIIEKRQSVAFWCNPISGHATLYWYQQILGQGPKLLIQFQNNGVVDDSQLPKDRFSAERLKGVDSTLKIQPAKLEDSAVYLCASSFRGDEQFFGPGTRLTVL.

The rearrangement links TRBV20-1 to TRBJ2-3; D may be TRBD1 or TRBD2 (6 bases each). CDR3 length equals 15 residues. Germline V gene lookup returns CDR1 DFQATT and CDR2 SNEGSKA (reference sequence). Trimming took off 2 bases at V and 1 base at J, with 13 bases between the two ends. The CDR3 spells CSARKRGEGTDTQYF. The CDR3 DNA is TGCAGTGCTAGAAAAAGGGGGGAGGGCACAGATACGCAGTATTTT.

The rearrangement uses TRBV28 and TRBJ2-3; 10 bases are shared with TRBD1. Germline V gene lookup returns CDR1 MDHEN and CDR2 SYDVKM. The CDR3 spans 19 residues. Trimming at V came to 6 bases and at J to 0 bases, leaving 15 bases not matched to a gene. CDR3 DNA: TGTGCCAGCAGCATAAGGTGGGGACAGGGGTTCCGTAGCACAGATACGCAGTATTTT. Amino acids: CASSIRWGQGFRSTDTQYF.

The V and J genes are TRBV6-1 and TRBJ2-7; 7 bases are a match to TRBD2. Germline V gene data show CDR1 as MNHNS and CDR2 as SASEGT. The CDR3 contains 16 residues. V trimming: 0 bases; J trimming: 0 bases; junction bases outside the gene matches: 5. The DNA of the CDR3 is TGTGCCAGCAGTGAAGCAGCGGGAAAAAGCTCCTACGAGCAGTACTTC. Encoded protein: CASSEAAGKSSYEQYF.

This clonotype was found a few times. V and J are TRBV6-5 and TRBJ1-4; D remains ambiguous. Trimming took 0 bases from V and 4 from J, leaving 9 bases between them. Germline V gene data show CDR1 as MNHEY and CDR2 as SVGAGI. The CDR3 length is 15 residues. Here the CDR3 DNA reads TGTGCCAGCAGTTACTCTTCGGGTAATAATGAAAAACTGTTTTTT. This translates into CASSYSSGNNEKLFF.

This clonotype was seen a handful of times. The chain is built from TRBV13 and TRBJ2-7; D not resolved. Trimming took 1 base from V and 8 from J, leaving 9 bases between them. Germline V gene data show CDR1 as PRHDT and CDR2 as FYEKMQ (reference sequence). The CDR3 length is 12 residues. In nucleotides, the CDR3 is TGTGCCAGCAGCTTAGTTGGCGTCCAGCAGTACTTC. This encodes CASSLVGVQQYF.

The chain is built from TRBV5-1 and TRBJ2-1, with 14 bases lining up with TRBD2. This CDR3 has 18 amino acids. V shed 5 bases and J 4 bases; nucleotides not matched to a gene: 11. Looked up from germline, CDR1 is SGHRS and CDR2 is YFSETQ. Written as DNA, the CDR3 is TGCGCCAGCAGTTCCGGGACTAGCGGGAGATCAATGTACAATGAGCAGTTCTTC. Its protein product is CASSSGTSGRSMYNEQFF.

The V and J genes are TRBV12-3 or TRBV12-4 and TRBJ1-2; D is perhaps TRBD1 (5 bases). Trimming cost V 5 bases and J 2 bases, with 18 bases left between them. The CDR3 is made up of 16 amino acids. The DNA for the CDR3 is TGTGCCAGCAGTACCCGTCGGGGCAGGGTGAACTATGGCTACACCTTC. This sequence encodes CASSTRRGRVNYGYTF.